A selection of T cell receptor beta chains follows, all from one sample in a study of shared clonotypes between healthy human individuals. This table comes from immunoSEQ multiplex PCR, and its TCRdb copy is limited to in-frame clones, with some not included. The sample shows over 2 million clones, about nine tenths of them seen only once. The sample taken for sequencing was naive CD4+ T cells from PBMCs. These receptors were collected from a man younger than 35 in good health. Some clones in this sample may be carry-over from other donors' samples. The CDR3 runs from the conserved cysteine through the conserved F or W. A D gene is named only where the DNA matches it firmly. Some rows mark clone size as missing; the rest say once, few, many or name a class of expanded clone.

size	D	V	J	CDR3	DNA
.	.	TRBV15	TRBJ1-4	CATSRGAMNEKLFF	TGTGCCACCAGCAGGGGGGCCATGAATGAAAAACTGTTTTTT
.	TRBD1	TRBV7-2	TRBJ1-2	CASSLLDRANYGYTF	TGTGCCAGCAGCTTACTCGACAGGGCAAACTATGGCTACACCTTC
.	.	TRBV11-2	TRBJ1-1	CASSLAGGMNTEAFF	TGTGCCAGCAGCTTAGCTGGGGGAATGAACACTGAAGCTTTCTTT
.	.	TRBV28	TRBJ2-7	CASASSSVGSYEQYF	TGTGCCAGCGCCTCCTCGTCGGTAGGCTCCTACGAGCAGTACTTC
.	TRBD1	TRBV28	TRBJ1-2	CASSFVRSGTGGMGGYTF	TGTGCCAGCAGTTTTGTGAGAAGCGGGACAGGGGGCATGGGTGGCTACACCTTC
.	TRBD1	TRBV28	TRBJ1-4	CALGTGGQKLFF	TGTGCCCTAGGGACAGGGGGGCAAAAACTGTTTTTT
.	TRBD2	TRBV7-9	TRBJ2-3	CASSRTSGHTDTQYF	TGTGCCAGCAGCCGGACTAGCGGACACACAGATACGCAGTATTTT
.	.	TRBV29-1	TRBJ2-7	CSVGTGVPYEQYF	TGCAGCGTCGGGACTGGTGTCCCCTACGAGCAGTACTTC
.	.	TRBV11-2	TRBJ1-1	CASTMKPRDTEAFF	TGTGCCAGCACCATGAAACCTCGGGACACTGAAGCTTTCTTT
few	.	TRBV5-6	TRBJ2-2	CASSLSGELFF	TGTGCCAGCAGCTTAAGCGGGGAGCTGTTTTTT
.	.	TRBV20-1	TRBJ1-6	CSVGGSSLHF	TGCAGTGTCGGGGGGTCCTCCCTCCACTTT
.	.	TRBV9	TRBJ2-2	CASSLHGRWGSGELFF	TGTGCCAGCAGCTTACACGGGCGGTGGGGGTCCGGGGAGCTGTTTTTT
once	TRBD1	TRBV2	TRBJ2-5	CASREVRGRETQYF	TGTGCCAGCAGGGAGGTCAGGGGGCGAGAGACCCAGTACTTC
.	TRBD2	TRBV5-5	TRBJ2-1	CASSISGGSYNEQFF	TGTGCCAGCAGCATAAGCGGGGGATCCTACAATGAGCAGTTCTTC
.	.	TRBV7-9	TRBJ1-6	CASSAQKGNSPLHF	TGTGCCAGCAGCGCACAAAAGGGTAATTCACCCCTCCACTTT
.	.	TRBV7-2	TRBJ1-1	CASSLYGSEAFF	TGTGCCAGCAGCTTATATGGCTCTGAAGCTTTCTTT
.	.	TRBV6-5	TRBJ2-7	CASSSRGYEQYF	TGTGCCAGCAGTTCCCGAGGGTACGAGCAGTACTTC
.	.	TRBV7-2	TRBJ2-7	CASSLARAYEQYF	TGTGCCAGCAGCTTAGCCAGGGCCTACGAGCAGTACTTC
.	.	TRBV7-8	TRBJ2-5	CASSLVWGKETQYF	TGTGCCAGCAGCTTAGTTTGGGGGAAAGAGACCCAGTACTTC
.	.	TRBV15	TRBJ1-2	CATSREGNRVGYTF	TGTGCCACCAGCAGAGAGGGGAACAGGGTCGGCTACACCTTC
.	.	TRBV7-2	TRBJ2-7	CASSSVRGTYEQYF	TGTGCCAGCAGCTCAGTAAGAGGGACCTACGAGCAGTACTTC
.	.	TRBV6-4	TRBJ2-3	CASSDSAHSDTQYF	TGTGCCAGCAGTGACTCTGCTCACTCAGATACGCAGTATTTT
.	TRBD1	TRBV29-1	TRBJ1-1	CSVVGQGAAEAFF	TGCAGCGTTGTGGGACAGGGGGCCGCTGAAGCTTTCTTT
.	TRBD2	TRBV18	TRBJ2-5	CASSRLAGVRETQYF	TGTGCCAGCTCACGGCTAGCGGGAGTGAGGGAGACCCAGTACTTC
.	.	TRBV7-3	TRBJ2-3	CASSSSGADTQYF	TGTGCCAGCAGCTCCTCAGGAGCAGATACGCAGTATTTT
.	.	TRBV6-5	TRBJ1-2	CASSRGGEDYGYTF	TGTGCCAGCAGTCGAGGGGGGGAAGACTATGGCTACACCTTC
.	.	TRBV6-6	TRBJ1-2	CASTYLTGTYGYTF	TGTGCCAGCACCTATTTGACAGGAACTTATGGCTACACCTTC
.	.	TRBV30	TRBJ1-5	CAWSVRADQPQHF	TGTGCCTGGAGTGTGAGGGCCGATCAGCCCCAGCATTTT
.	.	TRBV10-3	TRBJ1-1	CAISDSPGLATEAFF	TGTGCCATCAGTGACTCGCCGGGGTTGGCCACTGAAGCTTTCTTT
.	.	TRBV5-1	TRBJ2-2	CASRGPINTGELFF	TGCGCCAGCAGGGGGCCTATCAACACCGGGGAGCTGTTTTTT
.	.	TRBV5-1	TRBJ2-1	CASSLEADKQFF	TGCGCCAGCAGCTTGGAGGCGGACAAGCAGTTCTTC
.	TRBD2	TRBV11-2	TRBJ2-5	CASSPGLAGVGKTQYF	TGTGCCAGCAGCCCTGGACTAGCGGGAGTGGGAAAGACCCAGTACTTC
once	TRBD1	TRBV7-2	TRBJ2-5	CASSRGTGGETQYF	TGTGCCAGCAGCCGCGGGACAGGGGGCGAGACCCAGTACTTC
.	.	TRBV30	TRBJ2-5	CAWSGNSQETQYF	TGTGCCTGGAGTGGAAACAGCCAAGAGACCCAGTACTTC
.	.	TRBV12-5	TRBJ2-5	CASGPGDLETQYF	TGTGCTAGTGGACCAGGGGATTTAGAGACCCAGTACTTC
.	TRBD2	TRBV28	TRBJ2-7	CASSLPGLAGGSLEQYF	TGTGCCAGCAGTTTGCCCGGCCTAGCGGGAGGATCCCTCGAGCAGTACTTC
.	.	TRBV28	TRBJ1-5	CASSLGTPVSQQPQHF	TGTGCCAGCAGTTTAGGGACCCCCGTGTCGCAGCAGCCCCAGCATTTT
.	.	TRBV9	TRBJ1-1	CASSANRADTEAFF	TGTGCCAGCAGCGCGAACAGGGCGGACACTGAAGCTTTCTTT
once	.	TRBV27	TRBJ2-7	CASSASSYEQYF	TGTGCCAGCAGCGCTAGCTCCTACGAGCAGTACTTC
.	.	TRBV6-5	TRBJ1-3	CASSPTVSRNTIYF	TGTGCCAGCAGCCCAACTGTATCGCGAAACACCATATATTTT
once	.	TRBV7-8	TRBJ2-3	CASSLDTYSRGTDTQYF	TGTGCCAGCAGCTTAGATACTTACAGCCGGGGCACAGATACGCAGTATTTT
.	.	TRBV7-9	TRBJ1-4	CASSPGSIRPNEKLFF	TGTGCCAGCAGCCCAGGTTCGATCAGACCTAATGAAAAACTGTTTTTT
.	.	TRBV28	TRBJ2-7	CASSPRTPLGQYF	TGTGCCAGCAGTCCACGGACTCCACTGGGGCAGTACTTC
.	.	TRBV28	TRBJ1-5	CASSLRRNQPQHF	TGTGCCAGCAGCCTCAGGCGCAATCAGCCCCAGCATTTT
.	TRBD1	TRBV7-2	TRBJ2-2	CASSGIWTGGKTGELFF	TGTGCCAGCAGCGGAATATGGACAGGGGGCAAAACCGGGGAGCTGTTTTTT
once	.	TRBV30	TRBJ1-3	CAWRIRGNTIYF	TGTGCCTGGAGAATCAGGGGAAACACCATATATTTT
.	.	TRBV19	TRBJ1-5	CASRGVYSNQPQHF	TGTGCCAGTAGAGGGGTTTATAGCAATCAGCCCCAGCATTTT
.	TRBD2	TRBV19	TRBJ2-1	CASSKLAGIGNEQFF	TGTGCCAGTAGTAAACTAGCGGGTATCGGAAATGAGCAGTTCTTC
.	TRBD1	TRBV27	TRBJ2-7	CASSPLGGQGSYEQYF	TGTGCCAGCAGTCCCCTCGGGGGACAGGGGTCCTACGAGCAGTACTTC
.	.	TRBV5-1	TRBJ1-1	CASSSIRQGESTEAFF	TGCGCCAGCAGCAGCATCCGACAAGGGGAGAGCACTGAAGCTTTCTTT
.	.	TRBV19	TRBJ1-3	CASSIGTASGNTIYF	TGTGCCAGTAGTATTGGCACAGCCTCTGGAAACACCATATATTTT
.	.	TRBV4-3	TRBJ2-4	CASSQGRGAKNIQYF	TGCGCCAGCAGCCAGGGACGGGGGGCCAAAAACATTCAGTACTTC
.	.	TRBV28	TRBJ2-7	CASSSQGGSAYEQYF	TGTGCCAGCAGTTCCCAGGGGGGCTCAGCGTACGAGCAGTACTTC
.	.	TRBV7-6	TRBJ1-3	CASSLGISGNTIYF	TGTGCCAGCAGCTTAGGGATCTCTGGAAACACCATATATTTT
once	.	TRBV10-3	TRBJ2-5	CAISETGGAQETQYF	TGTGCCATCAGTGAGACTGGGGGAGCGCAAGAGACCCAGTACTTC